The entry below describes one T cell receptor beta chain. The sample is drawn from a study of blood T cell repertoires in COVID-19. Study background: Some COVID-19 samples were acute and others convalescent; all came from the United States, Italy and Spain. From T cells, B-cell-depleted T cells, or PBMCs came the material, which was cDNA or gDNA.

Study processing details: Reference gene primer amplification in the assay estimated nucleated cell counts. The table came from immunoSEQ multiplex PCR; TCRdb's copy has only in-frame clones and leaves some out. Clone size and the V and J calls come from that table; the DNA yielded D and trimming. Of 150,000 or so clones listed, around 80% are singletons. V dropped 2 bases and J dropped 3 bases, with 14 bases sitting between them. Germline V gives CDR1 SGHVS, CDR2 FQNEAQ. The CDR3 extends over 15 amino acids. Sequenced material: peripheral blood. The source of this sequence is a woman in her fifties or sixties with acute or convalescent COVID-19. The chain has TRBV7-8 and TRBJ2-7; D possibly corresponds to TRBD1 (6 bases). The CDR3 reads CASSLNRELYYEQYF. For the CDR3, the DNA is TGTGCCAGCAGCTTAAACAGGGAACTTTACTACGAGCAGTACTTC.